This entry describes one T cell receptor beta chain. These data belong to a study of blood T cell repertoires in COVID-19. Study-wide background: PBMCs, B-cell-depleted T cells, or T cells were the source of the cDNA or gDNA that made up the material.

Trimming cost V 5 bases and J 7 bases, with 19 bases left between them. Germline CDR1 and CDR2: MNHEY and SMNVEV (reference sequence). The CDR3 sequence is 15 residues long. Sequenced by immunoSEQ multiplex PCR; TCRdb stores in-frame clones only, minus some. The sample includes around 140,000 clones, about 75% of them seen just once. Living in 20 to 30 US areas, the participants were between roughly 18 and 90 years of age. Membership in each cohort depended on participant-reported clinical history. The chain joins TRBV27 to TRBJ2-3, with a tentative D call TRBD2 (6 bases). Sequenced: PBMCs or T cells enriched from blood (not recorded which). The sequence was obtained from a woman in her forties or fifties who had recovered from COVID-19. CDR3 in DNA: TGTGCCAGCAGTCCGGGAGACCCCAACTTTAATACGCAGTATTTT. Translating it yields CASSPGDPNFNTQYF.